This section outlines one TCR beta chain sequence together with its context. This clone's antigen is unknown. The input lacks base qualities; no much larger clone sits a single base away. CDR1 and CDR2 (MNHNS, SASEGT) derive from the germline V gene. V is cut by 8 bases and J by 5 bases, and the space between the germline ends is 16 bases. The CDR3 covers 13 residues, taking in both the cysteine and the phenylalanine. CDR3 DNA is the only sequence kept; it has 39 bases, read in frame from the first base. The entry originates in a study of Tregs in tolerant kidney transplant recipients (dated by TCRdb to between 2019 and 2020). As for the study more broadly: Before combined kidney and bone marrow transplantation, this study identified donor-specific regulatory T cells using TCRbeta sequencing and then followed those same cells after transplant. TCRbeta repertoire sequencing was used in a few healthy controls to compare several ways of expanding Tregs specific for an allogeneic donor.

Unstimulated Tregs (CD4+CD25+CD127-), CD4+ non-Tregs (CD4+CD25-), CD4 and CD8 cells were FACS-sorted from thawed PBMCs. Blood from healthy controls was obtained either as purchased buffy coats or from healthy volunteers. Healthy control blood was separated into PBMCs by Ficoll density gradient and cryopreserved, and patient PBMCs were collected both before and after transplant. For TCRbeta CDR3 sequencing, genomic DNA was extracted from sorted cells using the QIAGEN DNeasy Blood and Tissue Kit. High-throughput TCRbeta CDR3 sequencing was carried out commercially through immunoSEQ, with PCR amplification with bias correction and internal controls included. In the authors' own workflow: Unique productive TCRbeta sequences were defined by CDR3 nucleotide sequence when primers matched and otherwise by CDR3 amino acid sequence together with Vbeta and Jbeta genes. Sorting error was corrected by removing sequences shared between sorted populations at a frequency ratio of 2:1 or less, and the remaining shared sequences were assigned to the higher population. A sequence was defined as donor-reactive if the sequence was expanded at least 5-fold in CFSE-low cells compared with unstimulated cells and had a frequency of at least 0.01% in CFSE-low cells. Repertoire divergence was quantified by Jensen-Shannon divergence using the top 100 TCRbeta sequences ranked by frequency. For samples with multiple sequencing runs, sorting error was corrected separately for each run before the runs were pooled. The table was pulled from immuneACCESS by TCRdb, which kept in-frame rearrangements only. Such tables lose some clones; where checked, under half of the loss comes from unresolved V genes, and the rest has no known cause. V, J and clone size derive from that table, while D and trimming were established from the DNA sequence. Here the sample has roughly 70,000 clones; about four fifths occur a single time. The top ten hold roughly 4.9% of the sample.

Broad study findings and their caveats: The study was limited by small patient numbers, and the findings need validation in larger populations and under other immunosuppression protocols. Biological reproducibility was not examined directly, but technical replication error appeared to be minimal. Expanding Tregs with activated donor B cells appeared to identify the most biologically relevant and donor-specific TCRbeta repertoire.

Sequencing used CD4+ T cells from blood. This receptor was identified in a human donor in good health. The chain is assembled from TRBV6-1 and TRBJ2-7; tentative D gene TRBD2, with 6 bases matching. The CDR3 loop reads CASQRAGPNEQYF. The DNA reads as follows: TGTGCCAGCCAGCGGGCAGGGCCCAACGAGCAGTACTTC.